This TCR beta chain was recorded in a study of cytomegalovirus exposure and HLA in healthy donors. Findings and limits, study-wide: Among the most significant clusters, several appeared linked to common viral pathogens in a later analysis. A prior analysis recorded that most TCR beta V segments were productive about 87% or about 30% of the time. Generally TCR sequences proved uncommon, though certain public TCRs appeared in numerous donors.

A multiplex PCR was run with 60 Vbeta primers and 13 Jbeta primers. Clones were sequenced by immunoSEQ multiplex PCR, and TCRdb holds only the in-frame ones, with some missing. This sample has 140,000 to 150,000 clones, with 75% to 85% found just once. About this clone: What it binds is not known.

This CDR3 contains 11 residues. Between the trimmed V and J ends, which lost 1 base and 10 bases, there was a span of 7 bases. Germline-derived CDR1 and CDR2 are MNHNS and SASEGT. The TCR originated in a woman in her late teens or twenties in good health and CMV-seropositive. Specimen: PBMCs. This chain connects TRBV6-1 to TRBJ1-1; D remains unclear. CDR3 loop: CASSEDRGAFF. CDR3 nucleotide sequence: TGTGCCAGCAGTGAAGATCGAGGAGCTTTCTTT.